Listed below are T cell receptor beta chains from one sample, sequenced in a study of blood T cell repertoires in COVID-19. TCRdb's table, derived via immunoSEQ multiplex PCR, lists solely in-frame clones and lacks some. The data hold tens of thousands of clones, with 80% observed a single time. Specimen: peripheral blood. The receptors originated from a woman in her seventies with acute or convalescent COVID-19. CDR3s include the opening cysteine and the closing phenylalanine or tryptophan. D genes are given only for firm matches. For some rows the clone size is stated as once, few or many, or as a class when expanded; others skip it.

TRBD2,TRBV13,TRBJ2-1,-,CASSTRTSGGYNEQFF,TGTGCCAGCAGCACCCGGACTAGCGGGGGTTACAATGAGCAGTTCTTC
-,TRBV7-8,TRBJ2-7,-,CASSRQQGGEQYF,TGTGCCAGCAGCCGTCAACAGGGCGGCGAGCAGTACTTC
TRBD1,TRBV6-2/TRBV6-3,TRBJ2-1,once,CASSYGGTGGSEQFF,TGTGCCAGCAGTTACGGAGGGACAGGGGGTAGTGAGCAGTTCTTC
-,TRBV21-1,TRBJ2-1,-,CASSKVRVKKNEQFF,TGTGCCAGCAGCAAAGTCCGGGTCAAAAAAAATGAGCAGTTCTTC
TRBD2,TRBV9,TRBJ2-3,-,CASTRRGGLTDTQYF,TGTGCAAGCACCCGGCGGGGGGGCCTCACAGATACGCAGTATTTT
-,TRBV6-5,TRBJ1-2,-,CASMGKGVRNYGYTF,TGTGCCAGCATGGGAAAGGGGGTACGGAACTATGGCTACACCTTC
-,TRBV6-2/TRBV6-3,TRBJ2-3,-,CASSYGQLTDTQYF,TGTGCCAGCAGTTACGGGCAGCTTACAGATACGCAGTATTTT
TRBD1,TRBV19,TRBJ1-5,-,CASSIWDRGFSSNQPQHF,TGTGCCAGTAGTATATGGGACAGGGGCTTTTCGAGCAATCAGCCCCAGCATTTT
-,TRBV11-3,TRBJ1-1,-,CASSFIRETEAFF,TGTGCCAGCAGCTTTATCAGGGAAACTGAAGCTTTCTTT
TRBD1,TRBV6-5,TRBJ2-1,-,CASRPGQGIDEQFF,TGTGCCAGCCGACCGGGACAGGGGATTGATGAGCAGTTCTTC
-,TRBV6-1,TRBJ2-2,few,CASSEDLGQSGELFF,TGTGCCAGCAGTGAAGACCTAGGCCAATCCGGGGAGCTGTTTTTT
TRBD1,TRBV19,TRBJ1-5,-,CASRVQGLFLDHSNQPQHF,TGTGCCAGTAGGGTACAGGGGCTATTTCTGGATCATAGCAATCAGCCCCAGCATTTT
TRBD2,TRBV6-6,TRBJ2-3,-,CASSTSLAGGADTQYF,TGTGCCAGCAGCACCTCTTTGGCGGGGGGGGCAGATACGCAGTATTTT
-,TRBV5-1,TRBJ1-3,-,CASSLDRMVFGNTIYF,TGCGCCAGCAGCTTGGACAGAATGGTTTTCGGAAACACCATATATTTT
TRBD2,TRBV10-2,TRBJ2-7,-,CASSPAGAREQYF,TGCGCCAGCAGTCCAGCGGGGGCCAGGGAGCAGTACTTC
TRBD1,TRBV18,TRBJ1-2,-,CASSPGQAADYGYTF,TGTGCCAGCTCACCCGGACAGGCGGCTGACTATGGCTACACCTTC
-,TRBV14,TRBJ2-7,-,CASSQTRGAAEQYF,TGTGCCAGCAGCCAAACCAGGGGTGCAGCCGAGCAGTACTTC
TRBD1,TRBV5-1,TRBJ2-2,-,CASRPVGGTGDGELFF,TGCGCCAGCAGACCTGTGGGTGGGACAGGTGACGGGGAGCTGTTTTTT
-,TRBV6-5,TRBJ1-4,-,CASSFVRGEKLFF,TGTGCCAGCAGTTTCGTGCGGGGGGAAAAACTGTTTTTT
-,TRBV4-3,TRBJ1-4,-,CASSQGFAGLGLFEKLFF,TGCGCCAGCAGCCAAGGATTTGCAGGGTTAGGTCTATTTGAAAAACTGTTTTTT
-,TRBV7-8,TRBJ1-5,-,CASTQFRNSNQPQHF,TGTGCCAGCACCCAATTCAGGAATAGCAATCAGCCCCAGCATTTT
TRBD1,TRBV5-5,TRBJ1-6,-,CASSLGTGLNSPLHF,TGTGCCAGCAGCCTAGGGACAGGATTAAATTCACCCCTCCACTTT
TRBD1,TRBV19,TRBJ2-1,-,CARETAGTGGPECEQFF,TGTGCGCGCGAAACGGCCGGGACAGGGGGTCCGGAGTGTGAGCAGTTCTTC
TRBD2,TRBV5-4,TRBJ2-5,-,CASSLVTSGGAETQYF,TGTGCCAGCAGCTTGGTGACTAGCGGGGGGGCCGAGACCCAGTACTTC
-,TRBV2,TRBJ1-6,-,CASKRQDGSYNSPLHF,TGTGCCAGCAAGAGACAGGACGGCTCCTATAATTCACCCCTCCACTTT
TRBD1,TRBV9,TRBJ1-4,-,CASSLGQGGGANEKLFF,TGTGCCAGCAGCCTTGGACAGGGCGGGGGGGCTAATGAAAAACTGTTTTTT
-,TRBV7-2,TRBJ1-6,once,CASRGGTSHNSPLHF,TGTGCCAGCAGGGGGGGGACAAGCCATAATTCACCCCTCCACTTT
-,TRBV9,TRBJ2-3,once,CASSVAERGSTDTQYF,TGTGCCAGCAGCGTAGCGGAACGCGGGAGCACAGATACGCAGTATTTT
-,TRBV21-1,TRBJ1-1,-,CASSSRTENTEAFF,TGTGCCAGCAGCTCCCGGACAGAGAACACTGAAGCTTTCTTT
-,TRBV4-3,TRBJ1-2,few,CASSQVSRGGYTF,TGCGCCAGCAGCCAAGTATCGCGGGGTGGCTACACCTTC
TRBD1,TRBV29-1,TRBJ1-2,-,CSVGGGQGETNYGYTF,TGCAGCGTCGGGGGCGGACAGGGGGAAACTAACTATGGCTACACCTTC
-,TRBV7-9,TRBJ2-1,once,CASSLLGPYNEQFF,TGTGCCAGCAGCTTGTTGGGGCCCTACAATGAGCAGTTCTTC
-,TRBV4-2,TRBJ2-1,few,CASSQLQGGYEQFF,TGTGCCAGCAGCCAGTTACAGGGAGGGTATGAGCAGTTCTTC
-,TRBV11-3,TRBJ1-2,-,CASSSLGGYGYTF,TGTGCCAGCAGTTCCCTCGGCGGGTATGGCTACACCTTC
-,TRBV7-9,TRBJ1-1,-,CASSLDLGQLDTEAFF,TGTGCCAGCAGCTTAGACTTAGGACAGCTAGACACTGAAGCTTTCTTT
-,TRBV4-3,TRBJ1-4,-,CASSQEPGVYEKLFF,TGCGCCAGCAGCCAAGAACCCGGGGTATACGAAAAACTGTTTTTT
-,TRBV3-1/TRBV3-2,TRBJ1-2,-,CASSQGGQPYGYTF,TGTGCCAGCAGCCAAGGGGGACAACCCTATGGCTACACCTTC
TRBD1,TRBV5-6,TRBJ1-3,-,CASSIRGPGNTIYF,TGTGCCAGCAGTATCAGGGGGCCCGGAAACACCATATATTTT
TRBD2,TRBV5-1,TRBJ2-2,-,CASSLFPPAGVLTTGELFF,TGCGCCAGCAGCTTGTTTCCCCCAGCGGGGGTTCTCACCACCGGGGAGCTGTTTTTT
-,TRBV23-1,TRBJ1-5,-,CASSTDGYQPQHF,TGCGCCAGCAGTACCGACGGGTATCAGCCCCAGCATTTT
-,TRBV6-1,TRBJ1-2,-,CASSELSLSGLWEFGYTF,TGTGCCAGCAGTGAATTGAGTTTAAGCGGTCTTTGGGAATTTGGCTACACCTTC
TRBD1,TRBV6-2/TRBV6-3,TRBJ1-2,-,CASSYADRGAYGYTF,TGTGCCAGCAGTTACGCCGACAGGGGGGCCTATGGCTACACCTTC
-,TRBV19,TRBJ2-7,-,CASSTEGKGAYEQYF,TGTGCCAGTAGTACAGAGGGGAAAGGGGCCTACGAGCAGTACTTC
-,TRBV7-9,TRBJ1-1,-,CASSLSDTEAFF,TGTGCCAGCAGCTTGTCGGACACTGAAGCTTTCTTT
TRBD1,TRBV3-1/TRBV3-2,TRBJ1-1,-,CASSRQGTEAFF,TGTGCCAGCAGCAGACAGGGAACTGAAGCTTTCTTT
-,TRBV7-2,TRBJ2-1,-,CASSAGLNEQFF,TGTGCCAGCAGCGCGGGACTCAATGAGCAGTTCTTC
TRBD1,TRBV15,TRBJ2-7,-,CATSPRTGVGYEQYF,TGTGCCACCAGCCCCCGGACAGGGGTTGGCTACGAGCAGTACTTC
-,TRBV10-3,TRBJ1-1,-,CAIGAGTEAFF,TGTGCCATCGGAGCGGGTACTGAAGCTTTCTTT
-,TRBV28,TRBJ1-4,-,CASSIPATNEKLFF,TGTGCCAGCAGTATCCCGGCAACTAATGAAAAACTGTTTTTT